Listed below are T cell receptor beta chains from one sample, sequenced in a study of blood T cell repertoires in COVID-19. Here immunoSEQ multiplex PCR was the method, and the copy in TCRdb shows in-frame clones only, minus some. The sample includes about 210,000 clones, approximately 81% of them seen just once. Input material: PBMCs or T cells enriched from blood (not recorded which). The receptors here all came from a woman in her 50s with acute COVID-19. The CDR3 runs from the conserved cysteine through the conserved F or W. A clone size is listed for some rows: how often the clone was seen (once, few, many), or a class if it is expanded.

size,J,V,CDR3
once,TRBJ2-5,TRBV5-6,CASSLVIETQYF
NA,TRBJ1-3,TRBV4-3,CASSQGSPSTGYWGNTIYF
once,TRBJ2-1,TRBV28,CASSTRLAGVFSYNEQFF
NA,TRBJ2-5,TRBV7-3,CASSAYAEETQYF
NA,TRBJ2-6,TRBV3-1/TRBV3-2,CASSQDLAGPLGANVLTF
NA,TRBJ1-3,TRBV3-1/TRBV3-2,CASSQFTGGFGNTIYF
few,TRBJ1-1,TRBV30,CAWSVQGPNTEAFF
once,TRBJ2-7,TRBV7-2,CASTPEGAGEQYF
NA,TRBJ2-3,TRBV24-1,CATSAISDTQYF
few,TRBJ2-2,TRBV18,CASSFRRDRKNTGELFF
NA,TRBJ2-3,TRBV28,CASSSRSIRDTQYF
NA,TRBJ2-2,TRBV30,CAWSVLLNTGELFF
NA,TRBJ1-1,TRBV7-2,CASSLDSGGDSEAFF
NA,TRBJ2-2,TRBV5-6,CASIRTGTNTGELFF
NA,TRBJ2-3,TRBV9,CASSVAKGRAGTASTDTQYF
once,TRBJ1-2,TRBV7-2,CASSSRRTGDYGYTF
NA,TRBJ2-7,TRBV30,CACSIGGGLGLGYYEQYF
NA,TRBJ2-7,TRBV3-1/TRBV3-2,CASSQGGQGVSEQYF
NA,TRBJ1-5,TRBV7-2,CASSSPAGAHQPQHF
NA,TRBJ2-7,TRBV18,CASSPMGLLYEQYF
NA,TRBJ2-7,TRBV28,CASSLRHITYEQYF
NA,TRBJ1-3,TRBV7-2,CASSFAATSGNTIYF
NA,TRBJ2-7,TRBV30,CAWRLAWRQIYEQYF
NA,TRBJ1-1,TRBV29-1,CSVATGVPEAFF